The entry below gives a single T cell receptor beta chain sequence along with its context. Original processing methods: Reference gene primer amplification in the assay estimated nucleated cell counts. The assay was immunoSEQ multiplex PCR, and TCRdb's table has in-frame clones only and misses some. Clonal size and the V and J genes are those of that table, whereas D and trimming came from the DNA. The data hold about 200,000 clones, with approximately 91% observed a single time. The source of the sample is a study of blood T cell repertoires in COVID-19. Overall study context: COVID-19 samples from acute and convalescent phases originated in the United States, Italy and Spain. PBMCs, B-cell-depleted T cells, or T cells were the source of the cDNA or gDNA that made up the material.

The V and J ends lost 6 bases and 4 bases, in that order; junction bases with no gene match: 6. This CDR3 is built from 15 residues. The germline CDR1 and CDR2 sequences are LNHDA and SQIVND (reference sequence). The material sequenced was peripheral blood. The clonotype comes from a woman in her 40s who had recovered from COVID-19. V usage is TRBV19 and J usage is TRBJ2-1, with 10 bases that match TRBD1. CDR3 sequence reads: CASSQPGQGYNEQFF. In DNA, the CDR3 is TGTGCCAGTAGCCAACCGGGACAGGGGTACAATGAGCAGTTCTTC.